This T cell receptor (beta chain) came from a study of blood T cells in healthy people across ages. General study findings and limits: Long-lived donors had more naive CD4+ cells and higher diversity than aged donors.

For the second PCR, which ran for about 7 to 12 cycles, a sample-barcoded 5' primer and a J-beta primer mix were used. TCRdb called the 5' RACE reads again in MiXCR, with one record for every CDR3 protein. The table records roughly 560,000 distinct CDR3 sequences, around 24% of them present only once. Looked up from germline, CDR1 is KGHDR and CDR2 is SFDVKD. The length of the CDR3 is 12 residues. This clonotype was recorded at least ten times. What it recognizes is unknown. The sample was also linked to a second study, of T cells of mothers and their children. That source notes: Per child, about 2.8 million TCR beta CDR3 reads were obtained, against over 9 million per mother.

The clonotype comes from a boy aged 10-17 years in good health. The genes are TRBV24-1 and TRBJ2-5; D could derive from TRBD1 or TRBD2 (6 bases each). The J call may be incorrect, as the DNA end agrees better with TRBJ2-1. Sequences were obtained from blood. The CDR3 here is CATSELRGQQFF. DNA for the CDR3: TGTGCCACCAGTGAGTTACGGGGGCAGCAGTTCTTC.